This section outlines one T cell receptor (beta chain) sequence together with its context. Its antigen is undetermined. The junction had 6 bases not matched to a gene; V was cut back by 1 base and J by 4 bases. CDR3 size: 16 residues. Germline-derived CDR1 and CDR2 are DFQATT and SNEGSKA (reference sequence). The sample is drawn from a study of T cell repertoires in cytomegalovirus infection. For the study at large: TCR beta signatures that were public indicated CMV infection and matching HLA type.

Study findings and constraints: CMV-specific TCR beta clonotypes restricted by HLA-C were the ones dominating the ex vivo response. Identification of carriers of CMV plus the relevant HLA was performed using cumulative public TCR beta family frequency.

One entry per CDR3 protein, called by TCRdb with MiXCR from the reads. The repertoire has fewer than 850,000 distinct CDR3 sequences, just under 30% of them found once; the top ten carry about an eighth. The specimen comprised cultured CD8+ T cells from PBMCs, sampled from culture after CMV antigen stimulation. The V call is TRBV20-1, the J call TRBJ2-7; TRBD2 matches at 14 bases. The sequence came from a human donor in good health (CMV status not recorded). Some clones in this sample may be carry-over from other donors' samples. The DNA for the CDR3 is TGCAGTGCTAGAGGACTAGCGGGGGGGCAACGTTACGAGCAGTACTTC. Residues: CSARGLAGGQRYEQYF.